What follows is one T cell receptor (beta chain) and its context. CDR3 length: 13 residues. Germline CDR1 reads SEHNR; CDR2 reads FQNEAQ (reference sequence). V was shortened by 4 bases and J by 6 bases, with 13 bases between the two germline ends. MiXCR, run by TCRdb on the 5' RACE reads, gives a single entry per CDR3 protein. Among about 57,000 distinct CDR3 sequences, roughly 30% were seen once, and the ten largest hold around 3.1%. The rearrangement joins TRBV7-9 to TRBJ2-7, with D maybe TRBD1 (5 bases). Material for sequencing was tumor-infiltrating memory CD4+ T cells sorted from the breast tumor. This sample's subset: memory CD4+ T cells, CD4+CD45RO+CD25-. The TCR sequence derives from a female donor with breast cancer. The CDR3 sequence: CASSSSQGSEQYF. CDR3 nucleotides: TGTGCCAGCAGCTCGAGTCAGGGATCCGAGCAGTACTTC.